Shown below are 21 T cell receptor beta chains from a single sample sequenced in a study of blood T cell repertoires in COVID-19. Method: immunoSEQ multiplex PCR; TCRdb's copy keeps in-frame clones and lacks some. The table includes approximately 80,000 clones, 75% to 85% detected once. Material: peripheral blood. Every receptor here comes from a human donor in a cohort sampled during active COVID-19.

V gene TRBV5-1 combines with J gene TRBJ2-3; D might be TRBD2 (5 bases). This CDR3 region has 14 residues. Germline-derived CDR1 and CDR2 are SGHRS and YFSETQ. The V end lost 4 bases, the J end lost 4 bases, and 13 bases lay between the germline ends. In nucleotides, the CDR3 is TGCGCCAGCAGCCTCGGAGGCGGCGCAGATACGCAGTATTTT. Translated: CASSLGGGADTQYF.

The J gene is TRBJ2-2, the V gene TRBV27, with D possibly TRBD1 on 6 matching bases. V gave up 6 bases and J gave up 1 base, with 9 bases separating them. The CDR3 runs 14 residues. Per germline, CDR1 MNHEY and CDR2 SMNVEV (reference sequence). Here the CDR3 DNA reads TGTGCCAGCAGGAGGGGACAGAACACCGGGGAGCTGTTTTTT. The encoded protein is CASRRGQNTGELFF.

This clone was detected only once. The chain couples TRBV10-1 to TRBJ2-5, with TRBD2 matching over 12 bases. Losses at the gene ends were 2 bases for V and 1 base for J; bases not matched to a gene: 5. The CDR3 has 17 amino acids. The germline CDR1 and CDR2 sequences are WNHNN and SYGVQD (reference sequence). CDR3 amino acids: CASSEGTSGGPQETQYF. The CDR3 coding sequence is TGCGCCAGCAGTGAGGGCACTAGCGGGGGGCCCCAAGAGACCCAGTACTTC.

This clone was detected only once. The CDR3 region has the DNA TGTGCCAGCAGCTCCAGGGGGTGGGTTTCACCCCTCCACTTT. This encodes CASSSRGWVSPLHF. The chain couples TRBV6-5 to TRBJ1-6; 7 bases fit TRBD1. Germline CDR1 and CDR2: MNHEY and SVGAGI. V was clipped by 6 bases and J by 9 bases; unmatched bases: 8. The CDR3 runs 14 residues.

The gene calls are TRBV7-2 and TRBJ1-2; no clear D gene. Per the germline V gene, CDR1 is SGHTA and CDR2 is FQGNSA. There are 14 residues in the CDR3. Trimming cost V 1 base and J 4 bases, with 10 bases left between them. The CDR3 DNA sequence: TGTGCCAGCAGCTTAGTTGGTCAGGTCTATGGCTACACCTTC. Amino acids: CASSLVGQVYGYTF.

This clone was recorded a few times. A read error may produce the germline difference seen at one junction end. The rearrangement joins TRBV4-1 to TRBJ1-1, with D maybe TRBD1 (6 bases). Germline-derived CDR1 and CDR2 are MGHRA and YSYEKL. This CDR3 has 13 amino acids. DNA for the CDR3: TGCGCCAGCAGCCAAGGAACGGGGCAGAACAGGGTCTTT. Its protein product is CASSQGTGQNRVF.

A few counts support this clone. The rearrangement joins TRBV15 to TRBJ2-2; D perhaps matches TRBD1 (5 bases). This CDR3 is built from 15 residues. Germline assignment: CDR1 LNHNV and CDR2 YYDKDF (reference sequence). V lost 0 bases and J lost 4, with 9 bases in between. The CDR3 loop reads CATSRERTLTGELFF. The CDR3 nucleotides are TGTGCCACCAGCAGAGAAAGGACACTCACCGGGGAGCTGTTTTTT.

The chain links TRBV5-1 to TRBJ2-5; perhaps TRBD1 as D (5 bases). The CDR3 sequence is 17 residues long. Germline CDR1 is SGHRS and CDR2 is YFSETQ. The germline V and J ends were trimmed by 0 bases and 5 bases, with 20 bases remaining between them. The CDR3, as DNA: TGCGCCAGCAGCTTGGGGTCAGGGTCCCCCCTAGTGGAGACCCAGTACTTC. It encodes CASSLGSGSPLVETQYF.

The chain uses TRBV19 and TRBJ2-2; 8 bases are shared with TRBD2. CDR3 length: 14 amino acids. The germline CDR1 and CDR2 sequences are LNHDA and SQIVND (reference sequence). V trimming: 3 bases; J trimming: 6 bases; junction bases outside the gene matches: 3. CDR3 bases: TGTGCCAGTAGTATCGGGGGGGCCCCCGGGGAGCTGTTTTTT. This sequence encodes CASSIGGAPGELFF.

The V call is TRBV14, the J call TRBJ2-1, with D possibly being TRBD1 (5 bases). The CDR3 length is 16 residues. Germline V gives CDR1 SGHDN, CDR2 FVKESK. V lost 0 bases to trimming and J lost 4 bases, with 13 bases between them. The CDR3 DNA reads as TGTGCCAGCAGCCAAGACTTTCAGGGATTTTACAATGAGCAGTTCTTC. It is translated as CASSQDFQGFYNEQFF. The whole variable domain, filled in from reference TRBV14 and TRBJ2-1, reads EAGVTQFPSHSVIEKGQTVTLRCDPISGHDNLYWYRRVMGKEIKFLLHFVKESKQDESGMPNNRFLAERTGGTYSTLKVQPAELEDSGVYFCASSQDFQGFYNEQFFGPGTRLTVL.

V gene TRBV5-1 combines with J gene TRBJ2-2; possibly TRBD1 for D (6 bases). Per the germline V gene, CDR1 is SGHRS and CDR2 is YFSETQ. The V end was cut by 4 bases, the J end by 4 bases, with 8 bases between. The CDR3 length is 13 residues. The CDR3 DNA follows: TGCGCCAGCAGCCAACAGGGCACCGGGGAGCTGTTTTTT. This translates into CASSQQGTGELFF. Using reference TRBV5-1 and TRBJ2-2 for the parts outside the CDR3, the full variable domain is KAGVTQTPRYLIKTRGQQVTLSCSPISGHRSVSWYQQTPGQGLQFLFEYFSETQRNKGNFPGRFSGRQFSNSRSEMNVSTLELGDSALYLCASSQQGTGELFFGEGSRLTVL.

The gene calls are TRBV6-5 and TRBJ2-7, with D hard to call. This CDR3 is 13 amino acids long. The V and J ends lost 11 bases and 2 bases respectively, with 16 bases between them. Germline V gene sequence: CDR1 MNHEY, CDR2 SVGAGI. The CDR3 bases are TGTGCCGCACAACACCCGATTACCTACGAGCAGTACTTC. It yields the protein CAAQHPITYEQYF.

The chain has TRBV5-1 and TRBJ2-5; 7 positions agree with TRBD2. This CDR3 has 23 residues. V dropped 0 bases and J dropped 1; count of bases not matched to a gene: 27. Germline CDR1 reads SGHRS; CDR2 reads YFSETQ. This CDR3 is CASSLAGGSETGVLLHPQETQYF. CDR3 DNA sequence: TGCGCCAGCAGCTTGGCCGGGGGGAGCGAGACGGGGGTCTTACTCCATCCCCAAGAGACCCAGTACTTC.

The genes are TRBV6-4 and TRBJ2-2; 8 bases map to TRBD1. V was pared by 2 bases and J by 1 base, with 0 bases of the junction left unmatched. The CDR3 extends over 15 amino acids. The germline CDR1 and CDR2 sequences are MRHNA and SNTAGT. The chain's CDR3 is CASSDGTGNTGELFF. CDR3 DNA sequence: TGTGCCAGCAGTGACGGGACAGGGAACACCGGGGAGCTGTTTTTT.

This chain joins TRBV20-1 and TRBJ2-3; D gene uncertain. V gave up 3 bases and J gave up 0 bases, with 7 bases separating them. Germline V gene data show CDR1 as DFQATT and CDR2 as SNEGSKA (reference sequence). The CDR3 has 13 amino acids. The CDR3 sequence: CSASLVSTDTQYF. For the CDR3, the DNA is TGCAGTGCTAGTCTCGTAAGCACAGATACGCAGTATTTT.

CDR3 amino acids: CATGTVNAGNTIYF. CDR3 nucleotides: TGTGCCACCGGTACGGTCAATGCTGGAAACACCATATATTTT. The chain employs TRBV7-2 and TRBJ1-3; D unclear. Trimming took off 10 bases at V and 2 bases at J, with 15 bases between the two ends. Germline lookup yields CDR1 SGHTA and CDR2 FQGNSA. The CDR3 is 14 amino acids.

The CDR3 DNA is TGCGCCAGCAGCTGGGGGACTCGCGGGGGGGCCGAGACCCAGTACTTC. It specifies CASSWGTRGGAETQYF. The rearrangement links TRBV5-1 to TRBJ2-5, with 9 positions matching TRBD2. CDR3 length: 16 residues. The V gene's germline CDR1 is SGHRS and CDR2 YFSETQ. Trimming removed 3 bases from V and 5 bases from J; junction bases left unmatched: 11.

CDR3 sequence (DNA): TGTGCCAGCAGCCTGATTCTCGGGGACTATGGCTACACCTTC. This translates into CASSLILGDYGYTF. The V gene is TRBV5-6, the J gene TRBJ1-2, with unresolved D. The V end lost 4 bases, the J end lost 3 bases, and 13 bases lay between the germline ends. The CDR3 sequence is 14 residues long. Germline CDR1 is SGHDT and CDR2 is YYEEEE. The entire variable domain, with the rest obtained from reference TRBV5-6 and TRBJ1-2, is as follows: DAGVTQSPTHLIKTRGQQVTLRCSPKSGHDTVSWYQQALGQGPQFIFQYYEEEERQRGNFPDRFSGHQFPNYSSELNVNALLLGDSALYLCASSLILGDYGYTFGSGTRLTVV.

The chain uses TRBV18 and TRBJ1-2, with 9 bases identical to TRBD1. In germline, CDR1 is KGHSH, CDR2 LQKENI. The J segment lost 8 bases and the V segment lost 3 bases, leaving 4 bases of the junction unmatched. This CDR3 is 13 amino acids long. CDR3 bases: TGTGCCAGCTCACCCCGGACAGGGGACGGCTACACCTTC. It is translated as CASSPRTGDGYTF. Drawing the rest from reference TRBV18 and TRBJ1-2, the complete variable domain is NAGVMQNPRHLVRRRGQEARLRCSPMKGHSHVYWYRQLPEEGLKFMVYLQKENIIDESGMPKERFSAEFPKEGPSILRIQQVVRGDSAAYFCASSPRTGDGYTFGSGTRLTVV.

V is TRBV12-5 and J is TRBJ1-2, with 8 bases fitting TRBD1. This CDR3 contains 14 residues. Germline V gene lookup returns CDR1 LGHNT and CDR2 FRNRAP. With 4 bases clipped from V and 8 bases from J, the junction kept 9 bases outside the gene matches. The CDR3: CASGSMDREHGYTF. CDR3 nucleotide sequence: TGTGCTAGTGGTTCAATGGACAGGGAACACGGCTACACCTTC.

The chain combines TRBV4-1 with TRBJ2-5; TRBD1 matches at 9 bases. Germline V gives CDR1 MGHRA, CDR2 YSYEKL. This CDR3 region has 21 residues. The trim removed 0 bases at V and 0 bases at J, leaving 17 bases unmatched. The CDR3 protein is CASSQDLGDRGNSLYQETQYF. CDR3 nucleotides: TGCGCCAGCAGCCAAGATCTGGGAGACAGGGGGAACTCCCTCTACCAAGAGACCCAGTACTTC.